A single sample is the source of the 24 T cell receptor beta chains below, sequenced in a study of cytomegalovirus exposure and HLA in healthy donors. The primer mix had 60 Vbeta and 13 Jbeta primers. Method: immunoSEQ multiplex PCR; TCRdb's copy keeps in-frame clones and lacks some. The data hold 110,000 to 150,000 clones, with roughly four fifths observed a single time. The sequenced sample was PBMCs. All receptors come from a woman aged 55-69 years in good health and CMV-seropositive.

The genes are TRBV11-2 and TRBJ1-4, with a tentative D call TRBD1 (5 bases). The CDR3 contains 15 residues. V gave up 5 bases and J gave up 5 bases, with 15 bases separating them. Germline-derived CDR1 and CDR2 are SGHAT and FQNNGV. CDR3 sequence: CASSNRLGENEKLFF. The CDR3 coding sequence is TGTGCCAGCAGCAACCGACTAGGGGAGAATGAAAAACTGTTTTTT.

The chain links TRBV25-1 to TRBJ2-5; D unclear. Deletions cut 3 bases from V and 3 bases from J, with 8 bases between. The CDR3 spans 13 residues. The germline CDR1 and CDR2 sequences are MGHDK and SYGVNS. CDR3 sequence: CASSEGSKETQYF. The CDR3 nucleotides are TGTGCCAGCAGTGAGGGCAGCAAAGAGACCCAGTACTTC.

The rearrangement uses TRBV9 and TRBJ1-1, with 8 positions matching TRBD1. Trimming cost V 0 bases and J 3 bases; bases outside gene matches: 4. Germline-derived CDR1 and CDR2 are SGDLS and YYNGEE. The length of the CDR3 is 15 residues. CDR3 protein: CASSVVGQGDTEAFF. The CDR3 region has the DNA TGTGCCAGCAGCGTAGTCGGACAGGGAGACACTGAAGCTTTCTTT.

V usage is TRBV7-6 and J usage is TRBJ2-5; D may be TRBD2 (5 bases). The J call is in doubt because the DNA end fits TRBJ2-7 better. In germline, CDR1 is SGHVS, CDR2 FNYEAQ. This CDR3 has 12 amino acids. CDR3 coding DNA: TGTGCCAGCAGCACTAGGTCTGGCGAGCAGTACTTC. Protein product: CASSTRSGEQYF.

The chain couples TRBV28 to TRBJ2-1; TRBD1 aligns across 8 bases. The CDR3 extends over 12 amino acids. Trimming at V came to 5 bases and at J to 16 bases, leaving 10 bases not matched to a gene. Germline CDR1 MDHEN, CDR2 SYDVKM. The CDR3 DNA reads as TGTGCCAGCAGTACCTCGGACAGGGACGAATTCTTC. Its translation: CASSTSDRDEFF.

The chain employs TRBV2 and TRBJ2-7; weak D call: TRBD1 (6 bases). CDR3 length equals 12 residues. Germline V CDR1 and CDR2: SNHLY, FYNNEI. The ends were cut back, 10 bases at V and 3 bases at J, with 13 bases in the middle. CDR3 nucleotides: TGTGCCATCAGGACAGAGAGCTACGAGCAGTACTTC. Translating it yields CAIRTESYEQYF.

The chain couples TRBV15 to TRBJ1-2; D is undetermined. Germline CDR1 and CDR2: LNHNV and YYDKDF (reference sequence). Trimming took 0 bases from V and 3 from J, leaving 11 bases between them. The CDR3 contains 15 residues. CDR3 sequence reads: CATSRDRGRDYGYTF. CDR3 coding DNA: TGTGCCACCAGCAGAGATCGTGGGCGCGACTATGGCTACACCTTC.

The genes are TRBV28 and TRBJ2-3; no firm D call. Deletions cut 5 bases from V and 5 bases from J, with 11 bases between. The germline CDR1 and CDR2 sequences are MDHEN and SYDVKM. The CDR3 totals 13 residues. The CDR3 here is CASSTTPEDTQYF. The CDR3, as DNA: TGTGCCAGCAGTACGACACCCGAAGATACGCAGTATTTT.

V usage is TRBV28 and J usage is TRBJ1-5, with 7 bases that match TRBD1. The CDR3 length is 15 residues. V lost 6 bases and J lost 1; bases outside the gene matches: 6. The germline CDR1 and CDR2 sequences are MDHEN and SYDVKM. CDR3 amino acids: CASRPTGLSNQPQHF. In DNA form, the CDR3 reads TGTGCCAGCAGACCGACAGGGTTGAGCAATCAGCCCCAGCATTTT.

The chain is built from TRBV4-2 and TRBJ2-2; tentative D call: TRBD2 (6 bases). The germline V gene encodes CDR1 LGHNA and CDR2 YNFKEQ. The V end was cut by 6 bases, the J end by 0 bases, with 11 bases between. This CDR3 spans 15 amino acids. Here the CDR3 DNA reads TGTGCCAGCAGAAAGGAGGGCGCGAACACCGGGGAGCTGTTTTTT. It encodes CASRKEGANTGELFF.

This chain connects TRBV9 to TRBJ2-3, with D perhaps matching TRBD2 (6 bases). Trimming took off 4 bases at V and 2 bases at J, with 14 bases between the two ends. Germline V gene data show CDR1 as SGDLS and CDR2 as YYNGEE. This CDR3 has 15 amino acids. The CDR3 spells CASSPRDFYTDTQYF. The CDR3, as DNA: TGTGCCAGCAGCCCAAGGGACTTCTACACAGATACGCAGTATTTT.

The chain combines TRBV5-1 with TRBJ2-1; 8 bases fit TRBD2. From germline, CDR1 is SGHRS and CDR2 YFSETQ. Losses at the gene ends were 4 bases for V and 6 bases for J; bases not matched to a gene: 9. The CDR3 runs 15 residues. The CDR3 protein is CASSIRAGGGNEQFF. The CDR3 region has the DNA TGCGCCAGCAGCATACGGGCCGGGGGGGGCAATGAGCAGTTCTTC.

The CDR3, as DNA: TGTGCCACCAGACTAGCGGGAGGAGGGAACGAGCAGTACTTC. It encodes CATRLAGGGNEQYF. J is TRBJ2-7 and V is TRBV15, with TRBD2 identical over 12 bases. J lost 5 bases, V lost 6 bases, and 5 bases had no gene match. Germline assignment: CDR1 LNHNV and CDR2 YYDKDF (reference sequence). This CDR3 comprises 14 residues. Together with reference TRBV15 and TRBJ2-7, the CDR3 gives the full variable domain: DAMVIQNPRYQVTQFGKPVTLSCSQTLNHNVMYWYQQKSSQAPKLLFHYYDKDFNNEADTPDNFQSRRPNTSFCFLDIRSPGLGDTAMYLCATRLAGGGNEQYFGPGTRLTVT.

This clone turned up a few times. The J gene is TRBJ1-5, the V gene TRBV2, with D uncertain. The CDR3 runs 15 residues. Trimming removed 5 bases from V and 7 bases from J, with 18 bases in between. Germline loops: CDR1 SNHLY, CDR2 FYNNEI. The CDR3 nucleotides read TGTGCCAGCAGTAGGTTCAAGAGCGGAGGACAGCCCCAGCATTTT. Its protein is CASSRFKSGGQPQHF.

The chain carries TRBV19 and TRBJ2-3, with a possible D match to TRBD2 (5 bases). This CDR3 comprises 14 residues. The germline gives CDR1 LNHDA, CDR2 SQIVND (reference sequence). Trimming shortened V by 4 bases and J by 1 base, and 9 bases separated the two germline ends. The CDR3 DNA reads TGTGCCAGTAGTAAACTAGAAGGCACAGATACGCAGTATTTT. This sequence encodes CASSKLEGTDTQYF.

Worth noting for this clone: One junction end disagrees with the germline gene, perhaps due to a read error. This sequence joins TRBV7-7 and TRBJ1-1; D remains ambiguous. The CDR3 runs 13 residues. Germline V gives CDR1 SSHAT, CDR2 FNYEAQ (reference sequence). The CDR3 reads CASSLASGSEAFF. The CDR3 DNA reads TGTGCTAGCAGCTTAGCCAGCGGTTCGGAAGCTTTCTTT.

The chain couples TRBV4-2 to TRBJ1-2, with D possibly TRBD1 on 5 matching bases. The CDR3 consists of 18 residues. In germline, CDR1 is LGHNA, CDR2 YNFKEQ. V lost 0 bases, J lost 6 bases, and 23 bases lay in between. CDR3 sequence reads: CASSQDLIFSTETHGYTF. In DNA form, the CDR3 reads TGTGCCAGCAGCCAAGATTTAATCTTCTCGACAGAGACCCATGGCTACACCTTC.

This chain connects TRBV30 to TRBJ2-2; tentatively, D is TRBD2 (5 bases). This CDR3 contains 15 residues. Trimming removed 6 bases at V and 1 base at J, with 15 bases between. The germline V gene has CDR1 GTSNPN and CDR2 SVGIG (reference sequence). The CDR3 nucleotides are TGTGCCTGCCCTCCCCGACGGGGGAACACCGGGGAGCTGTTTTTT. The encoded protein is CACPPRRGNTGELFF. Full variable domain (remainder filled in from reference TRBV30 and TRBJ2-2): SQTIHQWPATLVQPVGSPLSLECTVEGTSNPNLYWYRQAAGRGLQLLFYSVGIGQISSEVPQNLSASRPQDRQFILSSKKLLLSDSGFYLCACPPRRGNTGELFFGEGSRLTVL.

V and J are TRBV5-6 and TRBJ2-3; D uncertain. The CDR3 runs to 14 residues. V gave up 3 bases and J gave up 2 bases, with 10 bases separating them. Germline CDR1 and CDR2: SGHDT and YYEEEE. CDR3 region: CASSSTVVTDTQYF. As DNA, the CDR3 is TGTGCCAGCAGCTCCACCGTAGTCACAGATACGCAGTATTTT.

This chain links TRBV7-9 with TRBJ2-7; 9 positions match TRBD1. This CDR3 contains 14 residues. V shed 5 bases, J shed 2 bases, and the junction held 4 bases outside the gene matches. Germline V lookup: CDR1 SEHNR, CDR2 FQNEAQ (reference sequence). The DNA for the CDR3 is TGTGCCAGCAGCCCAGGGACAGGGACCTACGAGCAGTACTTC. It yields the protein CASSPGTGTYEQYF.

The chain has TRBV4-1 and TRBJ2-1, with a possible D match to TRBD1 (6 bases). The CDR3 is 15 residues long. CDR1 MGHRA and CDR2 YSYEKL come from the germline V gene. Trimming pared 7 bases from V and 8 bases from J, leaving 21 bases between. For the CDR3, the DNA is TGCGCCAGCACCCTAGGCCCCAGGGGAGTGGATGAGCAGTTCTTC. Its translation: CASTLGPRGVDEQFF.

The chain uses TRBV28 and TRBJ2-3, with TRBD2 matching over 8 bases. Germline values: CDR1 MDHEN, CDR2 SYDVKM. Trimming cost V 4 bases and J 3 bases; bases outside gene matches: 6. This CDR3 has 15 amino acids. The CDR3 DNA is TGTGCCAGCAGTTCACCGGGCGGGAGGACAGATACGCAGTATTTT. This encodes CASSSPGGRTDTQYF.

The rearrangement joins TRBV5-1 to TRBJ2-5; tentative D call: TRBD1 (6 bases). CDR3 size: 14 residues. Trimming took off 1 base at V and 4 bases at J, with 11 bases between the two ends. Germline V gene sequence: CDR1 SGHRS, CDR2 YFSETQ. CDR3 nucleotides: TGCGCCAGCAGCTTGTCCCAGGGGAGAGAGACCCAGTACTTC. Translated: CASSLSQGRETQYF.

Details on this clone: In the same sample, other DNA sequences code for this CDR3. The chain couples TRBV29-1 to TRBJ1-2; D perhaps matches TRBD1 (6 bases). The CDR3 has 12 amino acids. CDR1 and CDR2 (germline): SQVTM, ANQGSEA. The V end was cut by 2 bases, the J end by 2 bases, with 6 bases between. CDR3 sequence: CSVEQGNYGYTF. The CDR3, as DNA: TGCAGCGTTGAACAGGGGAACTATGGCTACACCTTC.